Following are 8 T cell receptor beta chains from one sample sequenced in a study of blood T cells in healthy people across ages. For the second PCR, which ran for about 6 to 11 cycles, a sample-barcoded 5' primer and a J-beta primer mix were used. Via MiXCR, TCRdb re-called the 5' RACE reads, giving one row per CDR3 protein. The sample has 500,000 to 600,000 distinct CDR3 sequences, 25% to 30% seen once. The sequenced sample was blood. The receptors here all came from an older woman in good health.

This clonotype was picked up a small number of times. DNA of the CDR3: TGCAGTGCCATCATGAATGGGGCTGAAGCTTTCTTT. Protein product: CSAIMNGAEAFF. The rearrangement links TRBV20-1 to TRBJ1-1; D is unclear. This CDR3 contains 12 residues. The germline CDR1 and CDR2 sequences are DFQATT and SNEGSKA (reference sequence). V lost 6 bases and J lost 6, with 14 bases in between.

The chain joins TRBV12-3 or TRBV12-4 to TRBJ2-2; D is possibly TRBD1 (6 bases). CDR3 length: 16 amino acids. V lost 5 bases and J 3 bases, leaving 16 bases between the germline ends. The CDR3 loop is CASSLSTGSYTGELFF. The CDR3 DNA reads as TGTGCCAGCAGTCTCTCGACAGGCTCCTACACCGGGGAGCTGTTTTTT.

This clonotype was seen more than once but under ten times. V gene TRBV25-1 combines with J gene TRBJ2-1; TRBD2 aligns across 9 bases. CDR3 length: 16 residues. Germline CDR1 MGHDK, CDR2 SYGVNS. V dropped 1 base and J dropped 3; count of bases not matched to a gene: 4. The DNA for the CDR3 is TGTGCCAGCAGTGAATTGAGCGGGGGGTTCTACAATGAGCAGTTCTTC. It translates to CASSELSGGFYNEQFF. The whole variable domain, remainder taken from reference TRBV25-1 and TRBJ2-1, is EADIYQTPRYLVIGTGKKITLECSQTMGHDKMYWYQQDPGMELHLIHYSYGVNSTEKGDLSSESTVSRIRTEHFPLTLESARPSHTSQYLCASSELSGGFYNEQFFGPGTRLTVL.

This clonotype has only a few counts. The genes are TRBV6-6 and TRBJ2-7; 10 bases fit TRBD2. CDR1 is MNHNY, CDR2 SVGAGI, per germline (reference sequence). The CDR3 contains 14 residues. The V and J ends lost 4 bases and 3 bases, in that order; junction bases with no gene match: 3. The CDR3 DNA reads as TGTGCCAGCAGTTCTAGCGGGGGCCTCTACGAGCAGTACTTC. It specifies CASSSSGGLYEQYF.

V usage is TRBV3-1 and J usage is TRBJ1-2, with D uncertain. Trimming pared 1 base from V and 5 bases from J, leaving 8 bases between. Germline loops: CDR1 LGHDT, CDR2 YNNKEL (reference sequence). CDR3 length: 13 residues. The CDR3 DNA follows: TGTGCCAGCAGCCAAGGGTCCGTATATGGCTACACCTTC. Protein product: CASSQGSVYGYTF.

Only a few counts were recorded for this clonotype. The chain recombines TRBV3-1 with TRBJ2-3; 7 bases are shared with TRBD2. Trimming at V came to 4 bases and at J to 4 bases, leaving 20 bases not matched to a gene. Germline V gene data show CDR1 as LGHDT and CDR2 as YNNKEL (reference sequence). The CDR3 length is 19 residues. The CDR3 DNA reads as TGTGCCAGCAGCCCACGAAGGACTAGTAAGGGTGGGTATGCAGATACGCAGTATTTT. It encodes CASSPRRTSKGGYADTQYF.

This chain joins TRBV3-1 and TRBJ2-5, with a possible D match to TRBD2 (5 bases). The J call may be incorrect, as the DNA end agrees better with TRBJ2-7. Germline lookup yields CDR1 LGHDT and CDR2 YNNKEL (reference sequence). The CDR3 has 14 amino acids. The CDR3 bases are TGTGCCAGCAGCTATCGGGAATTGTCCTACGAGCAGTACTTC. Its protein product is CASSYRELSYEQYF.

This rearrangement joins TRBV29-1 to TRBJ2-1, with 9 bases aligning to TRBD1. The CDR3 runs to 15 residues. Germline V lookup: CDR1 SQVTM, CDR2 ANQGSEA. V dropped 6 bases and J dropped 3; count of bases not matched to a gene: 9. CDR3 DNA: TGCAGCGTCTTACCGGGACAGGGAAACTACAATGAGCAGTTCTTC. Its protein product is CSVLPGQGNYNEQFF.